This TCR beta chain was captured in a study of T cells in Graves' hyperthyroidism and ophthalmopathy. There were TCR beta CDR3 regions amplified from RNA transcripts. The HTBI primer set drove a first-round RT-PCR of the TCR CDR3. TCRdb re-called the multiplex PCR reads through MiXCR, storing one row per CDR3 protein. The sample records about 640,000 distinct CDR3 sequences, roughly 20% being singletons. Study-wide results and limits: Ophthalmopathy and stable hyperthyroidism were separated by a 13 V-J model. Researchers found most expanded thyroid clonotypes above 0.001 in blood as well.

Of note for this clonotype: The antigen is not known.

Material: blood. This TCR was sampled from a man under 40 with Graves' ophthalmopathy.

The CDR3: CASSFAQEGLEKLFF. The CDR3 DNA sequence: TGTGCCAGCAGTTTTGCACAGGAAGGTTTAGAAAAACTGTTTTTT. The chain uses TRBV28 and TRBJ1-4; D perhaps matches TRBD1 (5 bases). Per the germline V gene, CDR1 is MDHEN and CDR2 is SYDVKM. The germline V and J ends were trimmed by 3 bases and 8 bases, with 16 bases remaining between them. The CDR3 contains 15 residues. Drawing the rest from reference TRBV28 and TRBJ1-4, the complete variable domain is DVKVTQSSRYLVKRTGEKVFLECVQDMDHENMFWYRQDPGLGLRLIYFSYDVKMKEKGDIPEGYSVSREKKERFSLILESASTNQTSMYLCASSFAQEGLEKLFFGSGTQLSVL.